This T cell receptor beta chain emerged from a study of molecular identifiers for immune sequencing clone quantification. Notes on the study in general: In CMV-specific effectors, clones above 20 copies held over 97% of molecules; naive, under 1%.

In regard to this clonotype: Its specificity is not known.

TCRdb itself ran the PCR reads through MiXCR, one entry per CDR3 protein. The table lists some 89,000 distinct CDR3 sequences, roughly a quarter of them singletons. Using a CD8+CD4-CCR7+CD45RA+ phenotype, naive CD8 T cells were sorted. With 6 bases removed from V and 4 bases from J, the gap between germline ends came to 18 bases. The length of the CDR3 is 15 residues. The germline V gene encodes CDR1 WSHSY and CDR2 SAAADI. Sequencing was carried out using naive CD8+ T cells from blood, with Jurkat cell RNA spiked in. Subset specified: FACS-sorted CD8+CD4-CCR7+CD45RA+ naive T cells. The rearrangement links TRBV10-2 to TRBJ1-2; D might be TRBD1 (5 bases). The TCR originated in a human donor in good health. Some libraries in this study had Jurkat cell RNA spiked in. CDR3 bases: TGCGCCAGCAGCCCGCCGCCGACAGCACGCTATGGCTACACCTTC. This translates into CASSPPPTARYGYTF.